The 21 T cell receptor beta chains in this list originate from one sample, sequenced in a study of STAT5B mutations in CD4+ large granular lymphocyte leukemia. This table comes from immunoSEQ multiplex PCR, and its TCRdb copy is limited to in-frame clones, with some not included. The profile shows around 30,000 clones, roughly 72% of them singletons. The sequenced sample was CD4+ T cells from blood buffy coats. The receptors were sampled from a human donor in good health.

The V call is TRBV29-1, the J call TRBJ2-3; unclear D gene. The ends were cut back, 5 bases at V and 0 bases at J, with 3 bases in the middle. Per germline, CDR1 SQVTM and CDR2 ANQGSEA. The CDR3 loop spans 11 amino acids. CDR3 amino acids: CSVRSTDTQYF. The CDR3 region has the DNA TGCAGCGTTCGAAGCACAGATACGCAGTATTTT.

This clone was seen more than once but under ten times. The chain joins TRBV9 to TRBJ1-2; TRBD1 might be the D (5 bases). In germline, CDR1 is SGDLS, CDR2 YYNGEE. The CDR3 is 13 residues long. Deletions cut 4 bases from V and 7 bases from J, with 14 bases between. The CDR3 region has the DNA TGTGCCAGCAGCTTCAGGGATTTATCTGGCTACACCTTC. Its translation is CASSFRDLSGYTF. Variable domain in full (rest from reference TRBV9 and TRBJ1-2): DSGVTQTPKHLITATGQRVTLRCSPRSGDLSVYWYQQSLDQGLQFLIQYYNGEERAKGNILERFSAQQFPDLHSELNLSSLELGDSALYFCASSFRDLSGYTFGSGTRLTVV.

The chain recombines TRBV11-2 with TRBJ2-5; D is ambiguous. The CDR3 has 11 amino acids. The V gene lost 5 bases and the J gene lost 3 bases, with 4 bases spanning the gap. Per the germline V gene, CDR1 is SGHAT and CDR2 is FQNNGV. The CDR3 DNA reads TGTGCCAGCAGCCCTGAAGAGACCCAGTACTTC. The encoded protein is CASSPEETQYF.

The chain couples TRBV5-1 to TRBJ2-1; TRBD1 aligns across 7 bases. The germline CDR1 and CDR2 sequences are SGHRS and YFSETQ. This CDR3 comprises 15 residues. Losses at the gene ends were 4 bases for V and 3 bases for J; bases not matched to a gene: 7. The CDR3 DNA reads TGCGCCAGCAGCGCAAAACAGGGGAACTACAATGAGCAGTTCTTC. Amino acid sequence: CASSAKQGNYNEQFF. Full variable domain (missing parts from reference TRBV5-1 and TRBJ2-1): KAGVTQTPRYLIKTRGQQVTLSCSPISGHRSVSWYQQTPGQGLQFLFEYFSETQRNKGNFPGRFSGRQFSNSRSEMNVSTLELGDSALYLCASSAKQGNYNEQFFGPGTRLTVL.

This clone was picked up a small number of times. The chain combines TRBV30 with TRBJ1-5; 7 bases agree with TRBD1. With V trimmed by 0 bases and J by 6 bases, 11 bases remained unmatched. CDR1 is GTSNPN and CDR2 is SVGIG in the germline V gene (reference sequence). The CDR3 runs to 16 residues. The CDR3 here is CAWSVHGRGRGQPQHF. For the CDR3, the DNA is TGTGCCTGGAGTGTACATGGTAGGGGGCGCGGTCAGCCCCAGCATTTT.

CDR3 nucleotide sequence: TGCGCCAGCCTGAACGGACCATCCACCGGGGAGCTGTTTTTT. Translation gives CASLNGPSTGELFF. V usage is TRBV10-2 and J usage is TRBJ2-2; no firm D call. V lost 8 bases and J lost 4, with 14 bases in between. CDR3 length: 14 amino acids. Germline V gene lookup returns CDR1 WSHSY and CDR2 SAAADI.

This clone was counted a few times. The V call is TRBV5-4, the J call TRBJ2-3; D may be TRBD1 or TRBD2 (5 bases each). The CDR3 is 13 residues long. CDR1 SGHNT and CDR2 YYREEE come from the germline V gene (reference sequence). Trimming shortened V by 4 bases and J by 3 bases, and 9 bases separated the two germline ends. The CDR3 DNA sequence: TGTGCCAGCAGCCGGGACGCAACAGATACGCAGTATTTT. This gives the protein CASSRDATDTQYF.

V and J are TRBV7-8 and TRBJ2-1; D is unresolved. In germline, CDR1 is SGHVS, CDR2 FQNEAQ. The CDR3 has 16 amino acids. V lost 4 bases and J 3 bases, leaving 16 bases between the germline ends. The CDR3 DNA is TGTGCCAGCAGCTACCTGTCGGTGACAAACTACAATGAGCAGTTCTTC. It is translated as CASSYLSVTNYNEQFF.

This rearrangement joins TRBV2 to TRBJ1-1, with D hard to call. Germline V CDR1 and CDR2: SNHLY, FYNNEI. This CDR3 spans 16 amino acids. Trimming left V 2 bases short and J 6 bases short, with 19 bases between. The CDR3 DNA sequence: TGTGCCAGCAGTGAAAATCATTCCGGACTGGGGTCTGAAGCTTTCTTT. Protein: CASSENHSGLGSEAFF.

Written as DNA, the CDR3 is TGTGCCAGCAGCCCGGGGACAGGGGGAGGTGAAAAACTGTTTTTT. It is translated as CASSPGTGGGEKLFF. The chain has TRBV11-2 and TRBJ1-4; TRBD1 matches at 11 bases. Germline CDR1 SGHAT, CDR2 FQNNGV. J was trimmed by 7 bases and V by 5 bases; bases with no gene match: 6. This CDR3 comprises 15 residues.

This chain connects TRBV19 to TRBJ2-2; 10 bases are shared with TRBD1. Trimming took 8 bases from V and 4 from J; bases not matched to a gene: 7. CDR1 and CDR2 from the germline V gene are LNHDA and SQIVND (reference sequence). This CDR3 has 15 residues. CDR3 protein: CASGRQGAGTGELFF. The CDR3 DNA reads TGTGCCAGTGGACGACAGGGGGCGGGCACCGGGGAGCTGTTTTTT.

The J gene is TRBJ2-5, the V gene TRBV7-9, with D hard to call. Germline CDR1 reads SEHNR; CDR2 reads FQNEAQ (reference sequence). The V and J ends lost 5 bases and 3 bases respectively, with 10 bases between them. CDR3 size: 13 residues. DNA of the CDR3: TGTGCCAGCAGCGGCCAGAATGAAGAGACCCAGTACTTC. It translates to CASSGQNEETQYF.

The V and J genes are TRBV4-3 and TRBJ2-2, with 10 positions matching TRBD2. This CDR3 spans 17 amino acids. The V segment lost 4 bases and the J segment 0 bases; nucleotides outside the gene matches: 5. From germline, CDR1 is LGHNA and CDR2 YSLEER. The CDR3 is CASSPGLAIANTGELFF. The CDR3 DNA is TGCGCCAGCAGCCCGGGACTAGCGATCGCGAACACCGGGGAGCTGTTTTTT.

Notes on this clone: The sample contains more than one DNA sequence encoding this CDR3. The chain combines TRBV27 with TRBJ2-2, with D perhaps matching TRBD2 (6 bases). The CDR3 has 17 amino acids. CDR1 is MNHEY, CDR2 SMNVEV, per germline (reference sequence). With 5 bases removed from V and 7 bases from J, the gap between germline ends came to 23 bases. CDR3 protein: CASSLSGSGRVGGELFF. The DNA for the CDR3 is TGTGCCAGCAGTCTTTCGGGTAGCGGCAGAGTGGGCGGGGAGCTGTTTTTT.

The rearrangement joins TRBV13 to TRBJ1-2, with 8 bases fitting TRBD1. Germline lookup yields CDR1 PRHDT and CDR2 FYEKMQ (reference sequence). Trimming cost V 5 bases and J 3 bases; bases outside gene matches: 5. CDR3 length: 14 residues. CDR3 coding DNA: TGTGCCAGCAGCCGCGACAGGGGTTACTATGGCTACACCTTC. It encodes CASSRDRGYYGYTF. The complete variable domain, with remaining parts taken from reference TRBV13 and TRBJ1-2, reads AAGVIQSPRHLIKEKRETATLKCYPIPRHDTVYWYQQGPGQDPQFLISFYEKMQSDKGSIPDRFSAQQFSDYHSELNMSSLELGDSALYFCASSRDRGYYGYTFGSGTRLTVV.

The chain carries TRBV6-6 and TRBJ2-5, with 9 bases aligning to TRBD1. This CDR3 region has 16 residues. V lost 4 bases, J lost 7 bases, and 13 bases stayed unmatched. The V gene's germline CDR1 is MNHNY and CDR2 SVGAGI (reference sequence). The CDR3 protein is CASSSPWGQGSGTQYF. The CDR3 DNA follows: TGTGCCAGCAGTTCTCCATGGGGACAGGGTAGTGGGACCCAGTACTTC.

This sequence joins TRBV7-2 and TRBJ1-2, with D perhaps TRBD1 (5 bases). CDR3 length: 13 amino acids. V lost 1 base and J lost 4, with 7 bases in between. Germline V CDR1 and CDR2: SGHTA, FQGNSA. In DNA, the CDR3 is TGTGCCAGCAGCTTAGGACAGCCCTATGGCTACACCTTC. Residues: CASSLGQPYGYTF.

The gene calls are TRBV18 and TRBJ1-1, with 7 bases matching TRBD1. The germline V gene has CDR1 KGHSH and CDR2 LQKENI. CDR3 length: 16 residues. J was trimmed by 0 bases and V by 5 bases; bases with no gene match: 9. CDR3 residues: CASSARRGGLNTEAFF. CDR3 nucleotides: TGTGCCAGCTCAGCACGACGAGGGGGCCTGAACACTGAAGCTTTCTTT.

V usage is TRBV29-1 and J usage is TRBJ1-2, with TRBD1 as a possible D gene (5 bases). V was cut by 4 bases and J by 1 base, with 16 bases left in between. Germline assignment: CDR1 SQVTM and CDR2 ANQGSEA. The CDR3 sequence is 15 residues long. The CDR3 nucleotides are TGCAGCGTTGCAGGGACCGCAGACTATAACTATGGCTACACCTTC. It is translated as CSVAGTADYNYGYTF. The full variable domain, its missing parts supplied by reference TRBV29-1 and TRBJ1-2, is SAVISQKPSRDICQRGTSLTIQCQVDSQVTMMFWYRQQPGQSLTLIATANQGSEATYESGFVIDKFPISRPNLTFSTLTVSNMSPEDSSIYLCSVAGTADYNYGYTFGSGTRLTVV.

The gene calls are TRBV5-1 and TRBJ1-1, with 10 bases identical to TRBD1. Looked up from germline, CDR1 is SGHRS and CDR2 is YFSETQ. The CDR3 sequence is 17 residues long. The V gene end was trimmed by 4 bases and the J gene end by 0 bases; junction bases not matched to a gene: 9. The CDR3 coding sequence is TGCGCCAGCAGCGCCTCCGGGACAGGGGCCATGAACACTGAAGCTTTCTTT. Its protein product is CASSASGTGAMNTEAFF.

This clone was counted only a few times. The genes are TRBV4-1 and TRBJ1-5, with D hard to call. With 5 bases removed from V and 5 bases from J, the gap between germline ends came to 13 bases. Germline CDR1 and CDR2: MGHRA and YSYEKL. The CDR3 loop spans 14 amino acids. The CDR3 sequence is CASSMRAPDQPQHF. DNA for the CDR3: TGCGCCAGCAGCATGAGGGCTCCCGATCAGCCCCAGCATTTT.